This T cell receptor beta chain came from a study of CD8+CD57+ T cells in acquired aplastic anemia. Study information: Sorting CD4+ and CD8+ cells gave DNA averaging around 3 ug.

Template material for TCR beta VDJ and CDR3 profiling consisted of genomic DNA. TCRdb passed the reads through MiXCR, listing each CDR3 protein once. This sample has about 150,000 distinct CDR3 sequences; more than 40% occur once, and the top ten carry 25% to 40%. This CDR3 is built from 12 residues. Germline CDR1 reads SQVTM; CDR2 reads ANQGSEA. V was shortened by 3 bases and J by 0 bases, with 5 bases between the two germline ends. All patients picked for sequencing had shown, by flow cytometry, an expansion of CD8+CD57+ cells. This clonotype was picked up many times. This chain links TRBV29-1 with TRBJ1-2; D remains unclear. The sequencing sample was made of sorted CD4+, CD8+, or CD8+CD57+ T cells (not recorded which) from PBMCs. The sequence derives from a human donor with aplastic anemia. The CDR3 DNA is TGCAGCGTTGATCCCGCTAACTATGGCTACACCTTC. Translation gives CSVDPANYGYTF.